Sequencing of this TCR beta chain was carried out in a study of blood T cell repertoires in COVID-19. As for the study in general: Specimens from acute and convalescent COVID-19 originated in the United States, Italy and Spain. The cDNA or gDNA used as material had been derived from T cells, B-cell-depleted T cells, or PBMCs.

This CDR3 is built from 17 residues. V gave up 0 bases and J gave up 3 bases, with 17 bases separating them. Germline CDR1 and CDR2: KGHDR and SFDVKD. In the authors' methods: Scientists estimated how many nucleated cells there were by amplifying reference gene primers. Generated by immunoSEQ multiplex PCR, the TCRdb table keeps only in-frame clones and is missing some. V and J calls and clone size come straight from that table; D and trimming were deduced from the DNA. The sample yields 110,000 or so clones, roughly 85% seen once. The TCR originated in a human donor in a cohort sampled during active COVID-19. Sequenced sample: peripheral blood. The chain links TRBV24-1 to TRBJ2-7; TRBD1 is a possible D gene (6 bases). CDR3 protein: CATSDLANRAVVYEQYF. CDR3 DNA sequence: TGTGCCACCAGTGATTTGGCAAACAGGGCTGTGGTCTACGAGCAGTACTTC.